Reported below is one TCR beta chain. This specimen belongs to a study of control samples from healthy donors and cancer patients. Sequencing used immunoSEQ multiplex PCR; TCRdb keeps in-frame clones, though not all of them. The sample holds 95,000 to 150,000 clones, about 90% seen once. CDR3 length: 16 amino acids. Germline trimming cut 3 bases from V and 8 bases from J; bases unmatched to any gene: 9. Per the germline V gene, CDR1 is KGHSH and CDR2 is LQKENI. The source of this sequence is a man between 18 and 35 years old in good health. Sample: blood. The V gene is TRBV18, the J gene TRBJ1-6; 8 nucleotides match TRBD1. The chain's CDR3 is CASSPITGTGDSPLHF. The CDR3 bases are TGTGCCAGCTCACCTATTACCGGGACAGGCGATTCACCCCTCCACTTT.